This is a list of T cell receptor beta chains from one sample in a study of CD8 T cells in ankylosing spondylitis. Each CDR3 protein gets one entry after TCRdb re-called the 5' RACE reads with MiXCR. In the table there are some 800,000 distinct CDR3 sequences, 12% of which are singletons. Sequencing was done on a sample of blood, either unsorted or a sorted T cell fraction (not recorded which). These receptors were taken from a male donor with ankylosing spondylitis. CDR3s include the opening cysteine and the closing phenylalanine or tryptophan. The D gene is left open where the match is weak. Where a row states a size, it is once, few, many or the class of an expanded clone; other rows omit it.

DNA: TGCAGTGCTAGAGATGAGACAGGGGGCTTGTTCAATCAGCCCCAGCATTTT; CDR3: CSARDETGGLFNQPQHF; V: TRBV20-1; J: TRBJ1-5; D: TRBD1; size: .
DNA: TGTGCCAGCAGTCAACAAACAGTGCTCCTCCAACAGCCCCAGCATTTT; CDR3: CASSQQTVLLQQPQHF; V: TRBV28; J: TRBJ1-5; D: .; size: .
DNA: TGCGCCAGCAGCCGTTACGGGGCTGGGGCCAACGTCCTGACTTTC; CDR3: CASSRYGAGANVLTF; V: TRBV5-1; J: TRBJ2-6; D: .; size: few
DNA: TGTGCCACCCGACAGGCCACTGAAGCTTTCTTT; CDR3: CATRQATEAFF; V: TRBV10-3; J: TRBJ1-1; D: .; size: few
DNA: TGCGCCAGCAGCTTGGGACCTCGGACGGCAGCTTCTAACTATGGCTACACCTTC; CDR3: CASSLGPRTAASNYGYTF; V: TRBV5-1; J: TRBJ1-2; D: .; size: few
DNA: TGCAGCGTTAGGGGGAGGGCCAGGGATGAGCAGTTCTTC; CDR3: CSVRGRARDEQFF; V: TRBV29-1; J: TRBJ2-1; D: .; size: few
DNA: TGTGCCAGCAGTGCCAAGGGCAACTCCTACAATGAGCAGTTCTTC; CDR3: CASSAKGNSYNEQFF; V: TRBV6-4; J: TRBJ2-1; D: .; size: .
DNA: TGCAGTGCTAGAGATCGAACAGGGGGCATAGATACGCAGTATTTT; CDR3: CSARDRTGGIDTQYF; V: TRBV20-1; J: TRBJ2-3; D: TRBD1; size: few
DNA: TGCAGTGTTTTTCTTGACAGGGGGCAAAGTCAGCCCCAGCATTTT; CDR3: CSVFLDRGQSQPQHF; V: TRBV20-1; J: TRBJ1-5; D: TRBD1; size: many
DNA: TGTGCCAGCTCACCAGCGACGAGTCGGGAGACCCAGTACTTC; CDR3: CASSPATSRETQYF; V: TRBV18; J: TRBJ2-5; D: .; size: .
DNA: TGCGCCAGCAGCTTGACCCCGTTAGGTAACTACGAGCAGTACTTC; CDR3: CASSLTPLGNYEQYF; V: TRBV5-1; J: TRBJ2-7; D: .; size: few
DNA: TGTGCCAGCAGTTGGAACCCCCGGCGATCAGATACGCAGTATTTT; CDR3: CASSWNPRRSDTQYF; V: TRBV12-3/TRBV12-4; J: TRBJ2-3; D: .; size: .
DNA: TGCAGCGTTGCTTGGTCATCAGGCACAGATACGCAGTATTTT; CDR3: CSVAWSSGTDTQYF; V: TRBV29-1; J: TRBJ2-3; D: .; size: many
DNA: TGTGCCAGCAGTTACTCGCCCAGGAGCTCCTACAATGAGCAGTTCTTC; CDR3: CASSYSPRSSYNEQFF; V: TRBV6-2/TRBV6-3; J: TRBJ2-1; D: .; size: .
DNA: TGTGCCAGCAGGCGGACAGGTGGGAACACCGGGGAGCTGTTTTTT; CDR3: CASRRTGGNTGELFF; V: TRBV5-8; J: TRBJ2-2; D: TRBD1; size: .
DNA: TGCAGTGCCCCGGTAGGGGGCGCGGATCAGCCCCAGCATTTT; CDR3: CSAPVGGADQPQHF; V: TRBV20-1; J: TRBJ1-5; D: TRBD1; size: .
DNA: TGTGCCAGCAGCCAAGGACTGCTACCCTACAATGAGCAGTTCTTC; CDR3: CASSQGLLPYNEQFF; V: TRBV4-2; J: TRBJ2-1; D: .; size: .
DNA: TGTGCCAGCAGTCACCCTGGGGGGACCCAGTACTTC; CDR3: CASSHPGGTQYF; V: TRBV12-3/TRBV12-4; J: TRBJ2-5; D: .; size: few
DNA: TGTGCCAGCAGCAAACGGGACGGAGAATATTCACCCCTCCACTTT; CDR3: CASSKRDGEYSPLHF; V: TRBV11-2; J: TRBJ1-6; D: .; size: .
DNA: TGTGCCAGCAGTTACCGTCCGTGGGGGGTACTATACAATGAGCAGTTCTTC; CDR3: CASSYRPWGVLYNEQFF; V: TRBV6-5; J: TRBJ2-1; D: .; size: few
DNA: TGTGCCAGCAGCGTAATGGGGACGGCTGGAAACACCATATATTTT; CDR3: CASSVMGTAGNTIYF; V: TRBV9; J: TRBJ1-3; D: .; size: .
DNA: TGTGCCAGCAGTCGGAGTGCCGAAGCTTTCTTT; CDR3: CASSRSAEAFF; V: TRBV3-1; J: TRBJ1-1; D: .; size: many
DNA: TGCGCCAGCAGCTCTGGGGCAGGGTGGGCCACTGAAGCTTTCTTT; CDR3: CASSSGAGWATEAFF; V: TRBV5-1; J: TRBJ1-1; D: .; size: many
DNA: TGTGCCAGCAGCATGGACGGCACAGATACGCAGTATTTT; CDR3: CASSMDGTDTQYF; V: TRBV11-2; J: TRBJ2-3; D: .; size: many
DNA: TGTGCCAGCAGTCCCACAGGGGTTTGGTATGGCTACACCTTC; CDR3: CASSPTGVWYGYTF; V: TRBV7-2; J: TRBJ1-2; D: TRBD1; size: many
DNA: TGTGCCAGCAGCCGCGTCAGAGGGAGCCCAATTCAACTCTATGGCTACACCTTC; CDR3: CASSRVRGSPIQLYGYTF; V: TRBV11-2; J: TRBJ1-2; D: .; size: few
DNA: TGTGCCAGCAGTTTCGTAGGGGCAGGGGTCAACGAGCAGTACTTC; CDR3: CASSFVGAGVNEQYF; V: TRBV28; J: TRBJ2-7; D: .; size: few
DNA: TGCAGTGTTTTTGGGGACGCCGGGACGGCTGAAGCTTTCTTT; CDR3: CSVFGDAGTAEAFF; V: TRBV20-1; J: TRBJ1-1; D: .; size: .
DNA: TGTGCCACCAGCAGGGACAAATACTCTGGAAACACCATATATTTT; CDR3: CATSRDKYSGNTIYF; V: TRBV15; J: TRBJ1-3; D: .; size: .